One and the same sample provided the 24 T cell receptor beta chains below, sequenced in a study of OX40 agonist ivuxolimab in advanced cancers. Clones were sequenced by immunoSEQ multiplex PCR, and TCRdb holds only the in-frame ones, with some missing. The sample yields about 71,000 clones, just under 95% seen once. The sequencing here drew on CD4+ or CD8+ T cells sorted from blood, taken in a trial of the OX40 agonist ivuxolimab. The receptors come from an adult with an advanced solid tumor such as melanoma, head and neck, liver or kidney cancer.

V and J are TRBV19 and TRBJ2-7; 7 bases align to TRBD2. Germline CDR1 LNHDA, CDR2 SQIVND (reference sequence). With 3 bases clipped from V and 3 bases from J, the junction kept 5 bases outside the gene matches. The CDR3 contains 14 residues. The DNA for the CDR3 is TGTGCCAGTAGTATCGCGGGAGAGGACTACGAGCAGTACTTC. It codes for CASSIAGEDYEQYF.

The chain combines TRBV27 with TRBJ2-7; D is undetermined. This CDR3 is built from 15 residues. The ends were cut back, 5 bases at V and 4 bases at J, with 18 bases in the middle. Germline V gives CDR1 MNHEY, CDR2 SMNVEV (reference sequence). Here the CDR3 reads CASSPSPRRRYEQYF. The CDR3 coding sequence is TGTGCCAGCAGTCCAAGCCCCCGACGGCGGTACGAGCAGTACTTC.

This sequence joins TRBV5-1 and TRBJ2-2; no clear D gene. V was shortened by 2 bases and J by 6 bases, with 8 bases between the two germline ends. Germline-derived CDR1 and CDR2 are SGHRS and YFSETQ. The CDR3 loop spans 13 amino acids. CDR3: CASSLNTPGELFF. The DNA of the CDR3 is TGCGCCAGCAGCTTAAACACCCCCGGGGAGCTGTTTTTT.

J is TRBJ2-5 and V is TRBV4-3; 7 bases map to TRBD2. This CDR3 region has 16 residues. Germline V gene sequence: CDR1 LGHNA, CDR2 YSLEER. With V trimmed by 3 bases and J by 2 bases, 9 bases remained unmatched. The chain's CDR3 is CASSQTQGLPQETQYF. The DNA of the CDR3 is TGCGCCAGCAGCCAGACTCAGGGACTACCTCAAGAGACCCAGTACTTC.

The chain has TRBV28 and TRBJ2-3, with TRBD2 identical over 8 bases. This CDR3 contains 14 residues. The ends lost 2 bases at V and 6 bases at J; junction bases unmatched: 4. Per the germline V gene, CDR1 is MDHEN and CDR2 is SYDVKM. CDR3 DNA: TGTGCCAGCAGTTTAGCCCGGACTAGCGATACGCAGTATTTT. Translating gives CASSLARTSDTQYF.

The CDR3 is CASLFRGELFF. In nucleotides, the CDR3 is TGTGCCAGTCTTTTTCGGGGGGAGCTGTTTTTT. The genes are TRBV5-4 and TRBJ2-2; unclear D gene. This CDR3 spans 11 amino acids. Germline CDR1 SGHNT, CDR2 YYREEE (reference sequence). The ends were cut back, 8 bases at V and 8 bases at J, with 10 bases in the middle. The full variable domain, in which reference TRBV5-4 and TRBJ2-2 provide the parts outside the CDR3, is ETGVTQSPTHLIKTRGQQVTLRCSSQSGHNTVSWYQQALGQGPQFIFQYYREEENGRGNFPPRFSGLQFPNYSSELNVNALELDDSALYLCASLFRGELFFGEGSRLTVL.

V usage is TRBV27 and J usage is TRBJ1-6; D uncertain. Germline V gene sequence: CDR1 MNHEY, CDR2 SMNVEV (reference sequence). The V gene lost 4 bases and the J gene lost 3 bases, with 7 bases spanning the gap. The length of the CDR3 is 14 residues. CDR3 sequence: CASSWSGYNSPLHF. CDR3 in DNA: TGTGCCAGCAGTTGGTCAGGCTATAATTCACCCCTCCACTTT.

The chain couples TRBV11-1 to TRBJ2-5; no reliable D call. Germline V gene lookup returns CDR1 SGHAT and CDR2 FQDESV (reference sequence). The CDR3 contains 12 residues. The germline V and J ends were trimmed by 4 bases and 5 bases, with 8 bases remaining between them. This CDR3 reads CASSSPPETQYF. The CDR3, as DNA: TGTGCCAGCAGCTCCCCTCCCGAGACCCAGTACTTC.

The rearrangement uses TRBV9 and TRBJ1-2; D may be TRBD1 (5 bases). CDR3 length: 13 amino acids. The germline V and J ends were trimmed by 5 bases and 6 bases, with 14 bases remaining between them. Germline V CDR1 and CDR2: SGDLS, YYNGEE. CDR3 region: CASSLARGNGYTF. CDR3 DNA: TGTGCCAGCAGTCTAGCTAGGGGAAATGGCTACACCTTC.

The chain recombines TRBV7-6 with TRBJ1-1, with D possibly matching TRBD1 (5 bases). CDR3 size: 14 residues. Germline CDR1 is SGHVS and CDR2 is FNYEAQ. With 5 bases removed from V and 7 bases from J, the gap between germline ends came to 17 bases. CDR3 bases: TGTGCCAGCAGCCCATCCCCGGAGGGGTTTGAAGCTTTCTTT. It is translated as CASSPSPEGFEAFF. The variable domain in full, completed from reference TRBV7-6 and TRBJ1-1, reads GAGVSQSPRYKVTKRGQDVALRCDPISGHVSLYWYRQALGQGPEFLTYFNYEAQQDKSGLPNDRFSAERPEGSISTLTIQRTEQRDSAMYRCASSPSPEGFEAFFGQGTRLTVV.

The chain combines TRBV7-9 with TRBJ2-1; D tentatively fits TRBD1 or TRBD2 (5 bases each). V lost 1 base, J lost 15 bases, and 10 bases lay in between. This CDR3 is built from 11 residues. The germline gives CDR1 SEHNR, CDR2 FQNEAQ (reference sequence). CDR3 DNA: TGTGCCAGCAGCTTAGTTGGGGGAAGGTTCTTC. It translates to CASSLVGGRFF.

This chain links TRBV11-2 with TRBJ2-1; D remains ambiguous. The CDR3 spans 12 residues. The germline V gene encodes CDR1 SGHAT and CDR2 FQNNGV. V lost 2 bases to trimming and J lost 10 bases, with 9 bases between them. The CDR3 region has the DNA TGTGCCAGCAGCTTAAGTCGGTGGGAGCAGTTCTTC. Translation: CASSLSRWEQFF.

The chain couples TRBV9 to TRBJ1-5; the D gene is possibly TRBD1 (5 bases). The CDR3 loop spans 14 amino acids. Germline values: CDR1 SGDLS, CDR2 YYNGEE. The ends were cut back, 4 bases at V and 0 bases at J, with 8 bases in the middle. CDR3 nucleotide sequence: TGTGCCAGCAGCACAGGAGATAGCAATCAGCCCCAGCATTTT. Its translation: CASSTGDSNQPQHF. Full variable domain (rest looked up from reference TRBV9 and TRBJ1-5): DSGVTQTPKHLITATGQRVTLRCSPRSGDLSVYWYQQSLDQGLQFLIQYYNGEERAKGNILERFSAQQFPDLHSELNLSSLELGDSALYFCASSTGDSNQPQHFGDGTRLSIL.

V usage is TRBV27 and J usage is TRBJ1-1, with D perhaps matching TRBD1 (5 bases). There are 14 residues in the CDR3. Between the trimmed V and J ends, which lost 5 bases and 7 bases, there was a span of 17 bases. Germline CDR1 MNHEY, CDR2 SMNVEV (reference sequence). The CDR3: CASSPQERGLEAFF. CDR3 DNA: TGTGCCAGCAGTCCCCAGGAACGGGGCCTTGAAGCTTTCTTT.

This sequence joins TRBV4-3 and TRBJ1-5, with TRBD1 as a possible D gene (5 bases). The CDR3 contains 17 residues. V lost 0 bases and J 5 bases, leaving 17 bases between the germline ends. Germline V gene lookup returns CDR1 LGHNA and CDR2 YSLEER. CDR3 sequence (DNA): TGCGCCAGCAGCCAAGATCTCGGGGGGTTCGGAGATCAGCCCCAGCATTTT. Amino acid sequence: CASSQDLGGFGDQPQHF.

A few counts support this clone. This chain links TRBV12-5 with TRBJ1-2; D might be TRBD1 (5 bases). Germline V CDR1 and CDR2: LGHNT, FRNRAP. The CDR3 length is 13 residues. The germline V and J ends were trimmed by 2 bases and 4 bases, with 8 bases remaining between them. The DNA for the CDR3 is TGTGCTAGTGGTTTGTTCGGGGGCTATGGCTACACCTTC. Translated, it gives CASGLFGGYGYTF.

The chain links TRBV5-8 to TRBJ2-7; TRBD1 matches 12 bases. V dropped 4 bases and J dropped 6; count of bases not matched to a gene: 8. This CDR3 is 15 amino acids long. Per the germline V gene, CDR1 is SGHTS and CDR2 is YDEGEE. The CDR3 DNA reads TGTGCCAGCAGCCATGGGGACAGGGGGCTCTCCGAGCAGTACTTC. Encoded protein: CASSHGDRGLSEQYF.

This clone was counted between two and nine times. This chain joins TRBV14 and TRBJ1-6; D is possibly TRBD1 (6 bases). Germline values: CDR1 SGHDN, CDR2 FVKESK. Between the trimmed V and J ends, which lost 5 bases and 9 bases, there was a span of 11 bases. This CDR3 comprises 13 residues. CDR3 region: CASSLQGSSPLHF. The CDR3 DNA is TGTGCCAGCAGCTTACAGGGCAGTTCACCCCTCCACTTT.

The chain employs TRBV27 and TRBJ1-4; 10 nucleotides match TRBD1. V lost 5 bases, J lost 1 base, and 7 bases stayed unmatched. CDR3 size: 17 residues. Germline loops: CDR1 MNHEY, CDR2 SMNVEV (reference sequence). CDR3 bases: TGTGCCAGCAGTCTCCGGACAGGGGGGATAACTAATGAAAAACTGTTTTTT. Its translation: CASSLRTGGITNEKLFF.

This clone is judged medium-sized. The J gene is TRBJ1-1, the V gene TRBV19, with 11 bases identical to TRBD1. Germline V gene lookup returns CDR1 LNHDA and CDR2 SQIVND (reference sequence). CDR3 length equals 18 residues. The J segment lost 3 bases and the V segment lost 0 bases, leaving 9 bases of the junction unmatched. Here the CDR3 reads CASSIDTGTGGRDTEAFF. CDR3 nucleotides: TGTGCCAGTAGTATAGATACCGGGACAGGGGGAAGGGACACTGAAGCTTTCTTT.

This sequence joins TRBV27 and TRBJ2-5; D perhaps matches TRBD1 (5 bases). Per germline, CDR1 MNHEY and CDR2 SMNVEV (reference sequence). The ends were cut back, 0 bases at V and 2 bases at J, with 10 bases in the middle. The CDR3 contains 15 residues. The CDR3 DNA is TGTGCCAGCAGTTTATCGGTTACAGGACAAGAGACCCAGTACTTC. Translating it yields CASSLSVTGQETQYF.

This chain links TRBV28 with TRBJ1-2, with a possible D match to TRBD1 (6 bases). The CDR3 has 16 residues. Between the trimmed V and J ends, which lost 6 bases and 4 bases, there was a span of 21 bases. Germline CDR1 MDHEN, CDR2 SYDVKM. The CDR3 loop is CASSLTQGPRGYGYTF. The CDR3 coding sequence is TGTGCCAGCAGCCTTACACAGGGACCCCGGGGCTATGGCTACACCTTC.

V usage is TRBV4-1 and J usage is TRBJ2-3; 9 bases line up with TRBD1. V shed 4 bases, J shed 6 bases, and the junction held 8 bases outside the gene matches. This CDR3 has 15 amino acids. CDR1 is MGHRA and CDR2 is YSYEKL in the germline V gene. The chain's CDR3 is CASSPRDRVPDTQYF. The CDR3 DNA is TGCGCCAGCAGCCCCCGGGACAGGGTCCCGGATACGCAGTATTTT.

The CDR3 nucleotides read TGTGCCAGCAGCTTGCTAGGACAGTGGTTTAACTATGGCTACACCTTC. Translated: CASSLLGQWFNYGYTF. This chain connects TRBV5-5 to TRBJ1-2; tentatively, D is TRBD1 (6 bases). V dropped 1 base and J dropped 1 base, with 14 bases sitting between them. Germline CDR1 SGHKS, CDR2 YYEKEE (reference sequence). This CDR3 comprises 16 residues. Variable domain in full (rest from reference TRBV5-5 and TRBJ1-2): DAGVTQSPTHLIKTRGQQVTLRCSPISGHKSVSWYQQVLGQGPQFIFQYYEKEERGRGNFPDRFSARQFPNYSSELNVNALLLGDSALYLCASSLLGQWFNYGYTFGSGTRLTVV.